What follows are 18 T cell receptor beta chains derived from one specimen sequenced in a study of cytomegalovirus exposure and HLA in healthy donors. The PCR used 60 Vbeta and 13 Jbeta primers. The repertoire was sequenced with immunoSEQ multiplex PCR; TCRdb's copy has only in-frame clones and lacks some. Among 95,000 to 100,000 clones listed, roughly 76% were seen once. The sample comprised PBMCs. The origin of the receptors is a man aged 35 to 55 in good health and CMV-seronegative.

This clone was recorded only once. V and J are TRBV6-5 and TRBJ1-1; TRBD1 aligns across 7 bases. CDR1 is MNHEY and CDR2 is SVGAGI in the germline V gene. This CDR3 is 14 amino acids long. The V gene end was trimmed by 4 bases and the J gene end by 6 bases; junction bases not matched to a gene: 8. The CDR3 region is CASSFRQGLPEAFF. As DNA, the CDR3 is TGTGCCAGCAGTTTTCGACAGGGATTACCTGAAGCTTTCTTT.

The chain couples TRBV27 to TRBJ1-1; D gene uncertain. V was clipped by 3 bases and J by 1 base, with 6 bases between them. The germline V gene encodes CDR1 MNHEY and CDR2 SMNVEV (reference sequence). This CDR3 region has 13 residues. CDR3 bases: TGTGCCAGCAGTTTGGCGGGGAACACTGAAGCTTTCTTT. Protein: CASSLAGNTEAFF.

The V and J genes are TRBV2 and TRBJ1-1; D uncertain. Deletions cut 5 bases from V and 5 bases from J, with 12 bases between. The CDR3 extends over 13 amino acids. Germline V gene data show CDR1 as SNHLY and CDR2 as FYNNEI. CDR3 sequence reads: CASSPYSGTEAFF. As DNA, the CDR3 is TGTGCCAGCAGTCCTTACTCGGGGACTGAAGCTTTCTTT.

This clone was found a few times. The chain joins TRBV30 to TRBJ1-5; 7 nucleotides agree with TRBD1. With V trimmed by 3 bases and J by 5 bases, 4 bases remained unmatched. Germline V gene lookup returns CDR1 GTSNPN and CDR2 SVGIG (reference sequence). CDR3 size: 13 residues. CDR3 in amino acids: CAWSGTVDQPQHF. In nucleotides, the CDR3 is TGTGCCTGGAGCGGGACAGTCGATCAGCCCCAGCATTTT.

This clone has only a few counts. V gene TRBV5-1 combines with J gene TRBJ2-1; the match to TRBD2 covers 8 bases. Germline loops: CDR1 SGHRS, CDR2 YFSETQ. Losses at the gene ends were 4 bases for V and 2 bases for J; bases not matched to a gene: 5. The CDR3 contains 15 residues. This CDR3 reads CASSQAGGTYNEQFF. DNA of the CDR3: TGCGCCAGCAGCCAGGCGGGGGGAACCTACAATGAGCAGTTCTTC.

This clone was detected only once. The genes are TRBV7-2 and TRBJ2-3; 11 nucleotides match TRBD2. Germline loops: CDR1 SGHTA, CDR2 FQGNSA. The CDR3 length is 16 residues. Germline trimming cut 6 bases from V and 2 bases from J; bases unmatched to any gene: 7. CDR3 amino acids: CASRTDSGGATDTQYF. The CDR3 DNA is TGTGCCAGCAGGACTGATAGCGGGGGGGCCACAGATACGCAGTATTTT.

Here the CDR3 DNA reads TGTGCCAGCTCGCCGGGGGAAGGCTATGGCTACACCTTC. Translated, it gives CASSPGEGYGYTF. The chain has TRBV18 and TRBJ1-2; maybe TRBD1 (5 bases). This CDR3 has 13 amino acids. Trimming removed 6 bases from V and 4 bases from J, with 12 bases in between. Per the germline V gene, CDR1 is KGHSH and CDR2 is LQKENI. The full variable domain, in which reference TRBV18 and TRBJ1-2 provide the parts outside the CDR3, is NAGVMQNPRHLVRRRGQEARLRCSPMKGHSHVYWYRQLPEEGLKFMVYLQKENIIDESGMPKERFSAEFPKEGPSILRIQQVVRGDSAAYFCASSPGEGYGYTFGSGTRLTVV.

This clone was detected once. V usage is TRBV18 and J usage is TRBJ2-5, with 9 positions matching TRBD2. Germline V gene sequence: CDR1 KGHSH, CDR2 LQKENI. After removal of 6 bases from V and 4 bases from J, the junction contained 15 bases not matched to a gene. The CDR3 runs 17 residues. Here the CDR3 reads CASSPPLAGGLRETQYF. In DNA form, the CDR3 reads TGTGCCAGCTCCCCCCCTCTGGCGGGGGGGTTGCGAGAGACCCAGTACTTC. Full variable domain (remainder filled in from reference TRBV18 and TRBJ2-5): NAGVMQNPRHLVRRRGQEARLRCSPMKGHSHVYWYRQLPEEGLKFMVYLQKENIIDESGMPKERFSAEFPKEGPSILRIQQVVRGDSAAYFCASSPPLAGGLRETQYFGPGTRLLVL.

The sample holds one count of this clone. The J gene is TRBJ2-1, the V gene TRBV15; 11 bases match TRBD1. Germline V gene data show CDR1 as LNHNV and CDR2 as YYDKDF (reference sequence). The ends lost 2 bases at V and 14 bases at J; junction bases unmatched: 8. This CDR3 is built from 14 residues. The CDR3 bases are TGTGCCACCAGCAGATTACCGGGACAGGGGGAGAAGTTCTTC. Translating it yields CATSRLPGQGEKFF. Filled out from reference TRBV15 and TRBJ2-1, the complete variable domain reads DAMVIQNPRYQVTQFGKPVTLSCSQTLNHNVMYWYQQKSSQAPKLLFHYYDKDFNNEADTPDNFQSRRPNTSFCFLDIRSPGLGDTAMYLCATSRLPGQGEKFFGPGTRLTVL.

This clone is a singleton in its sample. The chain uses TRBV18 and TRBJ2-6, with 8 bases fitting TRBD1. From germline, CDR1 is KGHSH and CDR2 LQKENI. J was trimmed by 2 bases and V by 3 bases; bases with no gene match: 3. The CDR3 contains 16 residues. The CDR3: CASSPATGAGANVLTF. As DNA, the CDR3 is TGTGCCAGCTCACCCGCGACAGGGGCTGGGGCCAACGTCCTGACTTTC.

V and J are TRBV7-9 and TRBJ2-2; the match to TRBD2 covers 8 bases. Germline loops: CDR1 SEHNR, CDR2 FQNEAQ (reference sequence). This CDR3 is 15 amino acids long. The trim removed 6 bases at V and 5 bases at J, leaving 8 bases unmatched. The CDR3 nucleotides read TGTGCCAGCAGTCCCCGTTCGGGGGGGACCGGGGAGCTGTTTTTT. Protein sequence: CASSPRSGGTGELFF.

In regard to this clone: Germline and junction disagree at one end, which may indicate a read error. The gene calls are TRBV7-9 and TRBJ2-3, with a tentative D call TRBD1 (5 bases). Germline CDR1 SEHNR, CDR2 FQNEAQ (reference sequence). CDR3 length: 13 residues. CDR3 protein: CSSSFQGADTQYF. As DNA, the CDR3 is TGTTCCAGCAGCTTTCAGGGTGCAGATACGCAGTATTTT.

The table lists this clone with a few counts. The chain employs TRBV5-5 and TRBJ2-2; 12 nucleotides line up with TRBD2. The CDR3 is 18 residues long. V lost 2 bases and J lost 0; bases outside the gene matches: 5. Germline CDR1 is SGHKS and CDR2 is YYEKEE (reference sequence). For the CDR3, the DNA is TGTGCCAGCAGCTTACTAGCGGGGGGCATTTCGAACACCGGGGAGCTGTTTTTT. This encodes CASSLLAGGISNTGELFF.

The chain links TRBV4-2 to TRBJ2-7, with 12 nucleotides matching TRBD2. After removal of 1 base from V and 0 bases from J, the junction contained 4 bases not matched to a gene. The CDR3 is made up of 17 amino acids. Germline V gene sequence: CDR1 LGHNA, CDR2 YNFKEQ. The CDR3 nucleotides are TGTGCCAGCAGCCAAGGGACTAGCGGGACGAGCTCCTACGAGCAGTACTTC. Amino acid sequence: CASSQGTSGTSSYEQYF.

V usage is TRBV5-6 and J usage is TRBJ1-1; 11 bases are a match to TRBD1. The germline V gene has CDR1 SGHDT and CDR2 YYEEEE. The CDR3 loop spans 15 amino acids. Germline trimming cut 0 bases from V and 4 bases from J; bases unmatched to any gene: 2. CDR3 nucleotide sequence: TGTGCCAGCAGCTTGGCCGGGACAGGGGGCACTGAAGCTTTCTTT. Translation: CASSLAGTGGTEAFF.

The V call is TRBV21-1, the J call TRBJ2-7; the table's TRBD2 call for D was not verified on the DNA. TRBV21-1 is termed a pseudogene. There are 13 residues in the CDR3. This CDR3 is CASSNGKNYEQYV. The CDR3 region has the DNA TGTGCCAGCAGCAATGGAAAGAACTACGAGCAGTACGTC.

The CDR3 nucleotides are TGTGCCAGTAGTGAAGGGACAGCAACTTCAAAAAACATTCAGTACTTC. Translated: CASSEGTATSKNIQYF. The chain has TRBV19 and TRBJ2-4, with TRBD1 matching over 7 bases. CDR1 is LNHDA, CDR2 SQIVND, per germline (reference sequence). With 5 bases clipped from V and 4 bases from J, the junction kept 11 bases outside the gene matches. The CDR3 runs 16 residues.

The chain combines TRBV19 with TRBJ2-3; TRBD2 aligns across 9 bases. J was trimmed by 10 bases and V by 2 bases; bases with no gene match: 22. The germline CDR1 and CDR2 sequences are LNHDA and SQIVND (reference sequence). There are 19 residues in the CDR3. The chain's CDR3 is CASSIILGGAGGTGRAQYF. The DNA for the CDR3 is TGTGCCAGTAGTATAATTTTGGGCGGAGCGGGGGGCACCGGGAGGGCGCAGTATTTT.